These T cell receptor beta chains were read from a single sample in a study of shared clonotypes between healthy human individuals. Clones were read by immunoSEQ multiplex PCR, and TCRdb kept only the in-frame ones, dropping some. The data hold 2 million to 3 million clones, with approximately 92% observed a single time. Sequencing input: naive CD4+ T cells sorted from blood. The receptor set was obtained from a man younger than 35 in good health. The CDR3 runs from the conserved cysteine through the conserved F or W. The D gene is left open where the match is weak. Rows may omit the clone size; those that give it use once, few, many or a size class.

v_call	clone_size	d_call	j_call	cdr3_nt	cdr3_aa
TRBV7-2	.	.	TRBJ2-3	TGTGCCAGCAGCTCGCGGCGGGATCACCGCACAGATACGCAGTATTTT	CASSSRRDHRTDTQYF
TRBV11-2	.	TRBD1	TRBJ2-5	TGTGCCAGCAGCTTGGGACAGAAAACCCAAGAGACCCAGTACTTC	CASSLGQKTQETQYF
TRBV6-1	.	.	TRBJ1-1	TGTGCCAGCAGCGGACAGATGAACACTGAAGCTTTCTTT	CASSGQMNTEAFF
TRBV19	.	TRBD2	TRBJ2-3	TGTGCCAGTAGGCTCCTAGCGGGAGGAGATACGCAGTATTTT	CASRLLAGGDTQYF
TRBV2	.	TRBD2	TRBJ2-3	TGTGCCAGCAGCTTGGGGCGGGGGATTAGCACAGATACGCAGTATTTT	CASSLGRGISTDTQYF
TRBV12-5	.	TRBD1	TRBJ1-2	TGTGCTAGTGGTTCAGGGACAGGGGGTGCGTATGGCTACACCTTC	CASGSGTGGAYGYTF
TRBV5-1	.	.	TRBJ1-3	TGCGCCAGCAGCTTGGAGACGGTGGCCTCTGGAAACACCATATATTTT	CASSLETVASGNTIYF
TRBV9	.	.	TRBJ1-3	TGTGCCAGCAGCGTAGGGGACCGAGGAAACACCATATATTTT	CASSVGDRGNTIYF
TRBV19	.	TRBD1	TRBJ1-2	TGTGCCAGTACCGAAGACAGGGTCCATGGCTACACCTTC	CASTEDRVHGYTF
TRBV30	.	TRBD1	TRBJ1-5	TGTGCCTGGAGTAAGGACAGGGGGAATCAGCCCCAGCATTTT	CAWSKDRGNQPQHF
TRBV19	.	TRBD1	TRBJ1-6	TGTGCCAGTAGTACGCCTTGGGACAGGGTGGGACGTTCACCCCTCCACTTT	CASSTPWDRVGRSPLHF
TRBV11-2	.	.	TRBJ2-7	TGTGCCAGCAGCTTAGGACCCCCTTACGAGCAGTACTTC	CASSLGPPYEQYF
TRBV5-4	once	.	TRBJ1-4	TGTGCCAGCAGCTTGGGGGGGGTCCAAGATGAAAAACTGTTTTTT	CASSLGGVQDEKLFF
TRBV10-3	.	TRBD1	TRBJ2-7	TGTGCCATCGCCGATGGGACAGGGGACGAGCAGTACTTC	CAIADGTGDEQYF
TRBV9	.	.	TRBJ2-1	TGTGCCAGCAGCGTAGCAATGCACAATGAGCAGTTCTTC	CASSVAMHNEQFF
TRBV5-1	.	TRBD2	TRBJ2-1	TGCGCCAGCAGCAACGGACTAGGGGCGAATGAGCAGTTCTTC	CASSNGLGANEQFF
TRBV5-8	.	TRBD1	TRBJ2-7	TGTGCCAGCAGTACCTGGGACAGATCCTACGAGCAGTACTTC	CASSTWDRSYEQYF
TRBV6-6	few	.	TRBJ1-2	TGTGCCGGGGCGGATTACTATGGCTACACCTTC	CAGADYYGYTF
TRBV18	.	.	TRBJ2-3	TGTGCCAGCTCACCTATTCTAGCAACAGATACGCAGTATTTT	CASSPILATDTQYF
TRBV9	.	TRBD2	TRBJ2-7	TGTGCCAGCAGCGTATTGGCGGGGGACTCCTACGAGCAGTACTTC	CASSVLAGDSYEQYF
TRBV4-1	.	.	TRBJ2-5	TGCGCCAGCAGCCAAGGGGGAGGAAGCGGGACCCAGTACTTC	CASSQGGGSGTQYF
TRBV7-2	.	TRBD1	TRBJ1-2	TGTGCCAGCAGCGGACAGGGGACGAGGGGCTACACCTTC	CASSGQGTRGYTF
TRBV7-2	.	TRBD2	TRBJ2-5	TGTGCCAGCAGCTTGGTGATAGCGGGAGGGCCCGGGGAGACCCAGTACTTC	CASSLVIAGGPGETQYF
TRBV27	.	.	TRBJ2-2	TGTGCCAGCAGTTTTAGACAAGCGACCGGGGAGCTGTTTTTT	CASSFRQATGELFF
TRBV5-1	.	TRBD2	TRBJ2-1	TGCGCCAGCAATCCCACACTAGCGGGAGCTAGCAATGAGCAGTTCTTC	CASNPTLAGASNEQFF
TRBV6-1	.	.	TRBJ1-5	TGTGCCAGCAGTGAAGCGCCGGGCCCGGAACCCCAGCATTTT	CASSEAPGPEPQHF
TRBV5-4	.	.	TRBJ2-7	TGTGCCAGCAGCGCTACTGTGGGGCAGCAGTACTTC	CASSATVGQQYF
TRBV30	.	.	TRBJ2-5	TGTGCCTGGAGTGTAGGACAGAAAGAGACCCAGTACTTC	CAWSVGQKETQYF
TRBV11-2	.	.	TRBJ1-2	TGTGCCAGCACCCGGGATCCTAACTATGGCTACACCTTC	CASTRDPNYGYTF
TRBV2	.	TRBD1	TRBJ1-1	TGTGCCAGCATGCTCCTCGGACAGGGTATCACTGAAGCTTTCTTT	CASMLLGQGITEAFF
TRBV13	.	TRBD1	TRBJ2-1	TGTGCCAGCAGCCGTGACAGGGAGACCAATGAGCAGTTCTTC	CASSRDRETNEQFF
TRBV6-1	.	TRBD2	TRBJ2-7	TGTGCCAGCAGTGACCGCTCTAGCGGCTCCTACGAGCAGTACTTC	CASSDRSSGSYEQYF
TRBV5-4	.	.	TRBJ2-7	TGTGCCAGCAGCCCCGAGGGACCTCGGGGCGAGCAGTACTTC	CASSPEGPRGEQYF
TRBV2	.	.	TRBJ2-7	TGTGCCGGGGGCCGGGACATTTCCTACGAGCAGTACTTC	CAGGRDISYEQYF
TRBV19	.	.	TRBJ2-1	TGTGCCAGTAGTACCTCTGGGGGCGAGCAGTTCTTC	CASSTSGGEQFF
TRBV9	.	.	TRBJ2-2	TGTGCCAGCAGCGTAGCGGTGGGTTCCGGGGAGCTGTTTTTT	CASSVAVGSGELFF
TRBV10-3	.	.	TRBJ1-2	TGTGCCATCAGTGAGTCGGCCAGGGCTAACTATGGCTACACCTTC	CAISESARANYGYTF
TRBV14	.	TRBD2	TRBJ2-1	TGTGCCAGCAGCCCGACAACGGGCGGGAGGGCCCACAATGAGCAGTTCTTC	CASSPTTGGRAHNEQFF
TRBV11-2	.	TRBD2	TRBJ2-7	TGTGCCAGCAGCTTCTCGGGGACTAGGACCTCCGAGCAGTACTTC	CASSFSGTRTSEQYF
TRBV5-1	few	.	TRBJ1-6	TGCGCCAGCAGCTTGAAGGATTCACCCCTCCACTTT	CASSLKDSPLHF
TRBV18	.	.	TRBJ1-1	TGTGCCAGCTCATCCCTAGACAACACTGAAGCTTTCTTT	CASSSLDNTEAFF
TRBV27	few	.	TRBJ1-6	TGTGCCAGCAGTATCTTGACAGACTCACCCCTCCACTTT	CASSILTDSPLHF
TRBV5-1	.	TRBD2	TRBJ2-1	TGCGCCAGCAGCTCTCGTAAGACTAGCGGGGGCTACAATGAGCAGTTCTTC	CASSSRKTSGGYNEQFF
TRBV30	.	.	TRBJ2-3	TGTGCCTGGAGTGTACTTTATACGCAGTATTTT	CAWSVLYTQYF
TRBV18	.	.	TRBJ2-5	TGTGCCAGCTCACCATCAATCCACCCCGCCGTGAGGTCAGAGACCCAGTACTTC	CASSPSIHPAVRSETQYF
TRBV28	.	TRBD2	TRBJ2-2	TGTGCCAGCAGGAGACAGGGACTAGCGGGAGGGACCGGGGAGCTGTTTTTT	CASRRQGLAGGTGELFF
TRBV5-1	.	TRBD2	TRBJ2-5	TGCGCCAGCAGCTTGGAGGGGACTAGCGGGGTATCAGAGACCCAGTACTTC	CASSLEGTSGVSETQYF
TRBV7-9	.	.	TRBJ1-4	TGTGCCAGCAGCTTAGGGGAGCGGGGTGAAAAACTGTTTTTT	CASSLGERGEKLFF
TRBV29-1	.	.	TRBJ1-1	TGCAGCGTTGGGGCAGTAAACACTGAAGCTTTCTTT	CSVGAVNTEAFF
TRBV7-8	.	.	TRBJ1-6	TGTGCCAGCAGCTTAGCAGGGTCACCCCTCCACTTT	CASSLAGSPLHF
TRBV6-6	.	.	TRBJ1-1	TGTGCCAGTTCTAGGGACCTAAACACTGAAGCTTTCTTT	CASSRDLNTEAFF
TRBV7-9	.	TRBD1	TRBJ2-7	TGTGCCAGCAGCTTAAGGGACAGGGGCCACGAGCAGTACTTC	CASSLRDRGHEQYF
TRBV7-9	.	.	TRBJ2-3	TGTGCCAGCAGCATAGCTGGCGGGGCGAGCACAGATACGCAGTATTTT	CASSIAGGASTDTQYF
TRBV19	.	.	TRBJ1-6	TGTGCCAGTAGTCCAGGACTGACCTATAATTCACCCCTCCACTTT	CASSPGLTYNSPLHF